The 27 T cell receptor beta chains below all came from one sample that was sequenced in a study of response to subunit inactivated influenza vaccine. TCRdb itself ran the RT-PCR reads through MiXCR, one entry per CDR3 protein. The data hold over 650,000 distinct CDR3 sequences, with less than 20% observed a single time. Material: PBMCs from blood, obtained about 5 days after vaccination. These receptor sequences come from a man aged 50 or older who received an inactivated influenza vaccine.

V is TRBV29-1 and J is TRBJ2-1, with unresolved D. Germline V lookup: CDR1 SQVTM, CDR2 ANQGSEA. The CDR3 has 15 residues. The germline V and J ends were trimmed by 1 base and 6 bases, with 16 bases remaining between them. The CDR3 sequence: CSVEGGPMPPNEQFF. The CDR3 DNA follows: TGCAGCGTTGAAGGTGGGCCGATGCCACCCAATGAGCAGTTCTTC.

This rearrangement joins TRBV7-2 to TRBJ2-7; 9 bases align to TRBD2. Unmatched junction bases numbered 4, after V lost 3 bases and J lost 1 base. The CDR3 extends over 15 amino acids. Germline CDR1 is SGHTA and CDR2 is FQGNSA. This CDR3 reads CASSFVAGVSYEQYF. The DNA of the CDR3 is TGTGCCAGCAGCTTCGTAGCGGGGGTGTCCTACGAGCAGTACTTC.

The chain joins TRBV5-1 to TRBJ1-1; TRBD1 matches at 10 bases. The J segment lost 4 bases and the V segment lost 0 bases, leaving 12 bases of the junction unmatched. The CDR3 is made up of 18 amino acids. Germline values: CDR1 SGHRS, CDR2 YFSETQ. The CDR3 DNA is TGCGCCAGCAGCTTGGATGGGTTAGACAGGGGGCTCACCACTGAAGCTTTCTTT. Its protein product is CASSLDGLDRGLTTEAFF.

This clonotype was seen only a few times. The chain links TRBV29-1 to TRBJ1-1; 7 bases fit TRBD1. The CDR3 has 12 amino acids. Germline CDR1 reads SQVTM; CDR2 reads ANQGSEA. Trimming removed 7 bases from V and 3 bases from J; junction bases left unmatched: 5. CDR3 region: CSGGQVDTEAFF. The DNA of the CDR3 is TGCAGCGGAGGACAGGTTGACACTGAAGCTTTCTTT. The whole variable domain, remainder taken from reference TRBV29-1 and TRBJ1-1, is SAVISQKPSRDICQRGTSLTIQCQVDSQVTMMFWYRQQPGQSLTLIATANQGSEATYESGFVIDKFPISRPNLTFSTLTVSNMSPEDSSIYLCSGGQVDTEAFFGQGTRLTVV.

This clonotype was seen a few times. V usage is TRBV7-2 and J usage is TRBJ1-5, with D maybe TRBD1 (5 bases). The germline CDR1 and CDR2 sequences are SGHTA and FQGNSA. The V and J ends lost 0 bases and 6 bases respectively, with 12 bases between them. This CDR3 contains 15 residues. CDR3 in amino acids: CASSLAWGAGQPQHF. The CDR3 DNA reads TGTGCCAGCAGCTTAGCTTGGGGCGCGGGTCAGCCCCAGCATTTT.

This clonotype was counted many times. The V gene is TRBV29-1, the J gene TRBJ2-3; 14 nucleotides align to TRBD2. The germline V gene encodes CDR1 SQVTM and CDR2 ANQGSEA. The V and J ends lost 4 bases and 1 base, in that order; junction bases with no gene match: 4. The CDR3 runs 16 residues. Written as DNA, the CDR3 is TGCAGCGTTGGGGGACTAGCGGGAGTCGGCACAGATACGCAGTATTTT. It yields the protein CSVGGLAGVGTDTQYF.

The rearrangement links TRBV20-1 to TRBJ2-1, with 10 bases aligning to TRBD2. Trimming at V came to 1 base and at J to 8 bases, leaving 17 bases not matched to a gene. The CDR3 is 18 residues long. Germline V gene lookup returns CDR1 DFQATT and CDR2 SNEGSKA (reference sequence). CDR3 protein: CSARAVPLSGRALDEQFF. The CDR3 region has the DNA TGCAGTGCTAGAGCCGTTCCCTTGAGCGGGAGGGCCCTCGATGAGCAGTTCTTC.

The genes are TRBV4-2 and TRBJ1-5; a possible D gene is TRBD1 (6 bases). This CDR3 is 15 amino acids long. Germline lookup yields CDR1 LGHNA and CDR2 YNFKEQ. Between the trimmed V and J ends, which lost 0 bases and 6 bases, there was a span of 12 bases. CDR3 loop: CASSQEPRGGQPQHF. The CDR3 DNA reads TGTGCCAGCAGCCAAGAGCCCAGGGGCGGTCAGCCCCAGCATTTT.

This chain connects TRBV9 to TRBJ2-1, with 10 bases aligning to TRBD2. CDR1 is SGDLS and CDR2 is YYNGEE in the germline V gene. V lost 0 bases to trimming and J lost 5 bases; unmatched junction nucleotides: 2. This CDR3 is 15 amino acids long. The CDR3 protein is CASSVGLAGDNEQFF. The CDR3, as DNA: TGTGCCAGCAGCGTAGGTCTAGCGGGAGACAATGAGCAGTTCTTC.

This clonotype was seen more than once but under ten times. The J gene is TRBJ1-5, the V gene TRBV20-1; D gene ambiguous. In germline, CDR1 is DFQATT, CDR2 SNEGSKA (reference sequence). V was pared by 6 bases and J by 5 bases, with 20 bases between. This CDR3 region has 15 residues. This CDR3 is CSAHTTGYKYQPQHF. The CDR3 coding sequence is TGCAGTGCCCACACCACGGGGTACAAGTATCAGCCCCAGCATTTT.

This chain uses TRBV12-3 or TRBV12-4 with TRBJ1-5; 11 bases are shared with TRBD1. There are 13 residues in the CDR3. Trimming cost V 6 bases and J 9 bases; bases outside gene matches: 4. The DNA of the CDR3 is TGTGCCAGCAGCATGGACAGGGGGCTGCCCCAGCATTTT. This translates into CASSMDRGLPQHF.

The rearrangement uses TRBV5-1 and TRBJ2-1; D uncertain. The V gene's germline CDR1 is SGHRS and CDR2 YFSETQ. V lost 0 bases to trimming and J lost 14 bases, with 12 bases between them. The CDR3 consists of 12 residues. CDR3 amino acids: CASSLAEGRKFF. CDR3 DNA: TGCGCCAGCAGCTTGGCCGAAGGACGCAAGTTCTTC.

There are a few counts of this clonotype. The V and J genes are TRBV4-3 and TRBJ2-3, with D perhaps matching TRBD1 (6 bases). The DNA end favors TRBJ1-5, so the J call may be wrong. This CDR3 spans 15 amino acids. CDR1 LGHNA and CDR2 YSLEER come from the germline V gene. The CDR3 coding sequence is TGCGCCAGCAGCCAGAGGGGACACAGCACAGATACGCAGCATTTT. The encoded protein is CASSQRGHSTDTQHF.

This clonotype was observed a few times. The J gene is TRBJ2-1, the V gene TRBV6-6; the match to TRBD1 covers 7 bases. Losses at the gene ends were 6 bases for V and 7 bases for J; bases not matched to a gene: 3. There are 12 residues in the CDR3. The germline gives CDR1 MNHNY, CDR2 SVGAGI (reference sequence). For the CDR3, the DNA is TGTGCCAGCAGGGAGACAGGGAATGAGCAGTTCTTC. This sequence encodes CASRETGNEQFF.

The rearrangement links TRBV11-3 to TRBJ2-1; maybe TRBD2 (5 bases). There are 14 residues in the CDR3. Trimming took 0 bases from V and 10 from J, leaving 13 bases between them. CDR1 is SGHNT and CDR2 is YENEEA in the germline V gene. CDR3: CASSLDPSSGEQFF. The CDR3 DNA is TGTGCCAGCAGCTTAGATCCCTCAAGCGGCGAGCAGTTCTTC.

This clonotype has at least ten counts. V gene TRBV7-9 combines with J gene TRBJ1-5; D is perhaps TRBD1 (5 bases). This CDR3 is built from 14 residues. Germline lookup yields CDR1 SEHNR and CDR2 FQNEAQ (reference sequence). V was shortened by 5 bases and J by 0 bases, with 8 bases between the two germline ends. The CDR3: CASSGAYSNQPQHF. The DNA of the CDR3 is TGTGCCAGCAGCGGGGCCTATAGCAATCAGCCCCAGCATTTT.

In its sample, this clonotype was seen a few times. This chain links TRBV10-3 with TRBJ2-7, with 11 bases that match TRBD1. Germline V lookup: CDR1 ENHRY, CDR2 SYGVKD. The ends lost 6 bases at V and 0 bases at J; junction bases unmatched: 4. CDR3 length: 15 residues. CDR3 sequence: CAIREGTGGSYEQYF. As DNA, the CDR3 is TGTGCCATCAGGGAGGGGACAGGGGGCTCCTACGAGCAGTACTTC.

This clonotype was found a few times. The chain has TRBV12-3 or TRBV12-4 and TRBJ2-7; D perhaps matches TRBD2 (7 bases). V was cut by 2 bases and J by 2 bases, with 16 bases left in between. This CDR3 comprises 16 residues. CDR3 in DNA: TGTGCCAGCAGTTTAAGGGGGGGAGTTGTGGCCTACGAGCAGTACTTC. Its protein is CASSLRGGVVAYEQYF.

Concerning this clonotype: One end of the junction does not line up with germline, which may come from a read error. J is TRBJ2-2 and V is TRBV12-3 or TRBV12-4; possible D gene TRBD2, 6 bases. The CDR3 loop spans 12 amino acids. Written as DNA, the CDR3 is TGTGCCAGCAGTTTTGACACCGGGGGGCTGTTTTTT. Its protein is CASSFDTGGLFF.

The chain couples TRBV5-1 to TRBJ1-1, with D hard to call. CDR1 SGHRS and CDR2 YFSETQ come from the germline V gene. Deletions cut 4 bases from V and 1 base from J, with 14 bases between. The CDR3 runs 15 residues. In nucleotides, the CDR3 is TGCGCCAGCAGCGGATCACTAGAGAAGAACACTGAAGCTTTCTTT. This encodes CASSGSLEKNTEAFF.

This clonotype has more than one count but fewer than ten. The chain combines TRBV10-3 with TRBJ1-6; 9 bases line up with TRBD1. After removal of 4 bases from V and 9 bases from J, the junction contained 7 bases not matched to a gene. CDR3 length: 15 residues. Germline V gene data show CDR1 as ENHRY and CDR2 as SYGVKD. DNA for the CDR3: TGTGCCATCAGTGTTGGGACAGGGTCGGGTTCACCCCTCCACTTT. Protein sequence: CAISVGTGSGSPLHF.

J is TRBJ1-2 and V is TRBV6-2 or TRBV6-3, with 10 bases matching TRBD1. The CDR3 contains 17 residues. From germline, CDR1 is MNHEY and CDR2 SVGEGT. V was pared by 6 bases and J by 4 bases, with 14 bases of the junction left unmatched. The CDR3 loop is CASRPDPTTGGLYGYTF. The CDR3 nucleotides are TGTGCCAGCAGACCCGACCCCACGACAGGGGGCCTCTATGGCTACACCTTC.

The chain carries TRBV5-1 and TRBJ2-2; TRBD1 is a possible D gene (7 bases). This CDR3 has 15 amino acids. Per the germline V gene, CDR1 is SGHRS and CDR2 is YFSETQ. V was pared by 3 bases and J by 2 bases, with 11 bases between. The CDR3, as DNA: TGCGCCAGCAGCTGGAGGGACAGTAACACCGGGGAGCTGTTTTTT. Its translation is CASSWRDSNTGELFF. Variable domain in full (rest from reference TRBV5-1 and TRBJ2-2): KAGVTQTPRYLIKTRGQQVTLSCSPISGHRSVSWYQQTPGQGLQFLFEYFSETQRNKGNFPGRFSGRQFSNSRSEMNVSTLELGDSALYLCASSWRDSNTGELFFGEGSRLTVL.

There are many counts of this clonotype. This rearrangement joins TRBV20-1 to TRBJ1-6; 9 positions agree with TRBD1. Germline V gene lookup returns CDR1 DFQATT and CDR2 SNEGSKA (reference sequence). The J segment lost 10 bases and the V segment lost 6 bases, leaving 7 bases of the junction unmatched. This CDR3 is built from 13 residues. The CDR3 sequence: CSARDRVGSPLHF. The DNA for the CDR3 is TGCAGTGCCAGGGACAGGGTGGGCTCACCCCTCCACTTT.

In regard to this clonotype: The junction departs from germline at one end; a sequencing error may be responsible. The CDR3 sequence: CATSRVAVSSYNEQLF. CDR3 DNA sequence: TGTGCCACCAGCAGAGTAGCAGTAAGCTCCTACAATGAGCAGCTCTTC. The J gene is TRBJ2-1, the V gene TRBV15; D not resolved. Germline assignment: CDR1 LNHNV and CDR2 YYDKDF (reference sequence). The CDR3 spans 16 residues. Combining the CDR3 with reference TRBV15 and TRBJ2-1 gives the whole variable domain DAMVIQNPRYQVTQFGKPVTLSCSQTLNHNVMYWYQQKSSQAPKLLFHYYDKDFNNEADTPDNFQSRRPNTSFCFLDIRSPGLGDTAMYLCATSRVAVSSYNEQLFGPGTRLTVL.

This clonotype was seen only a few times. The chain has TRBV7-6 and TRBJ2-7; a possible D gene is TRBD2 (5 bases). V was trimmed by 1 base and J by 6 bases, leaving 10 bases between them. This CDR3 comprises 13 residues. CDR1 SGHVS and CDR2 FNYEAQ come from the germline V gene. This chain's CDR3 is CASSLGDGSEQYF. CDR3 in DNA: TGTGCCAGCAGCTTAGGGGATGGGAGCGAGCAGTACTTC.

This sequence joins TRBV5-1 and TRBJ1-4, with D maybe TRBD1 (6 bases). Germline CDR1 reads SGHRS; CDR2 reads YFSETQ. V lost 4 bases, J lost 2 bases, and 12 bases lay in between. The CDR3 sequence is 15 residues long. The CDR3 here is CASSRRDTTNEKLFF. The DNA of the CDR3 is TGCGCCAGCAGCAGACGGGACACTACTAATGAAAAACTGTTTTTT.